The entry below gives a single T cell receptor (beta chain) sequence along with its context. What it binds is not known. This entry belongs to a study of Ad26.COV2.S vaccination and SARS-CoV-2 variants. Study-wide background: Enrolled in COV1001, the donor was in the Ad26.COV2.S trial arm, which received the vaccine. General study points: Substantial breadth in spike-specific CD8+ and CD4+ T cell responses was reportedly seen after vaccination.

With 2 bases removed from V and 0 bases from J, the gap between germline ends came to 1 base. Germline CDR1 and CDR2: ENHRY and SYGVKD. The CDR3 runs 12 residues. Treatment described: some 19 received Ad26.COV2.S at low or high dose, single or two shots; about five received placebo; per-sample allocation not given. Material that was analyzed had been drawn on day 63 after the first vaccine or placebo injection. Adults aged 18-55 years in Boston included the donor. Here immunoSEQ multiplex PCR was the method, and the copy in TCRdb shows in-frame clones only, minus some. Found here are 430,000 or so clones, approximately 92% of them singletons; the top ten hold approximately 2.5%.

The V gene is TRBV10-3, the J gene TRBJ2-5; D ambiguous. This specimen was peripheral blood, taken in a trial of Ad26.COV2.S vaccine versus placebo. The sequence was obtained from a person aged 18-65 years who received the Ad26.COV2.S COVID-19 vaccine or a placebo. The CDR3 DNA reads TGTGCCATCAGTGAGGACCAAGAGACCCAGTACTTC. Translating gives CAISEDQETQYF.